The T cell receptor (beta chain) described here comes from a study of blood T cell repertoires in COVID-19. Turning to the study itself: PBMCs, B-cell-depleted T cells, or T cells were the source of the cDNA or gDNA that made up the material.

Here immunoSEQ multiplex PCR was the method, and the copy in TCRdb shows in-frame clones only, minus some. The sample consists of approximately 35,000 clones, approximately 85% of them appearing once. Between the trimmed V and J ends, which lost 9 bases and 1 base, there was a span of 14 bases. CDR3 length: 14 amino acids. Germline CDR1 and CDR2: WSHSY and SAAADI. The specimen was peripheral blood. This clonotype was sampled from an older man with active COVID-19. The gene calls are TRBV10-2 and TRBJ2-3; D possibly corresponds to TRBD2 (5 bases). The CDR3 loop reads CASGGGAGTDTQYF. Written as DNA, the CDR3 is TGCGCCAGTGGCGGAGGAGCGGGCACAGATACGCAGTATTTT.